What follows are 14 T cell receptor beta chains derived from one specimen sequenced in a study of T cell responses to AZD1222 COVID-19 vaccine. The protocol was immunoSEQ multiplex PCR, while the TCRdb copy is restricted to in-frame clones and leaves out a portion. Recorded for this sample: about 140,000 clones. Specimen: peripheral blood. Every receptor here comes from an adult in good health.

The V and J genes are TRBV9 and TRBJ1-3, with unresolved D. CDR1 and CDR2 from the germline V gene are SGDLS and YYNGEE. This CDR3 has 16 residues. V lost 0 bases to trimming and J lost 0 bases, with 10 bases between them. DNA for the CDR3: TGTGCCAGCAGCGTAGGGGCAGAGTTCTCTGGAAACACCATATATTTT. Protein: CASSVGAEFSGNTIYF.

This rearrangement joins TRBV27 to TRBJ2-7; D possibly corresponds to TRBD2 (6 bases). Germline V CDR1 and CDR2: MNHEY, SMNVEV (reference sequence). This CDR3 is 14 amino acids long. Trimming pared 3 bases from V and 0 bases from J, leaving 9 bases between. The CDR3 region has the DNA TGTGCCAGCAGTTTTGGGGGGAGCTCCTACGAGCAGTACTTC. Translating it yields CASSFGGSSYEQYF.

The rearrangement uses TRBV18 and TRBJ1-3, with a possible D match to TRBD1 (5 bases). Germline V gene sequence: CDR1 KGHSH, CDR2 LQKENI. Deletions cut 3 bases from V and 2 bases from J, with 17 bases between. CDR3 length: 17 residues. The CDR3 loop is CASSPQGPSLAGNTIYF. DNA for the CDR3: TGTGCCAGCTCACCGCAGGGACCGTCGTTAGCTGGAAACACCATATATTTT.

The chain is built from TRBV29-1 and TRBJ1-2; TRBD1 is a possible D gene (6 bases). The V gene's germline CDR1 is SQVTM and CDR2 ANQGSEA. The V gene lost 2 bases and the J gene lost 0 bases, with 13 bases spanning the gap. The CDR3 is 15 amino acids. CDR3 loop: CSVERGEEANYGYTF. CDR3 sequence (DNA): TGCAGCGTTGAAAGGGGGGAAGAAGCTAACTATGGCTACACCTTC. Based on the CDR3 plus reference TRBV29-1 and TRBJ1-2, the full variable domain is SAVISQKPSRDICQRGTSLTIQCQVDSQVTMMFWYRQQPGQSLTLIATANQGSEATYESGFVIDKFPISRPNLTFSTLTVSNMSPEDSSIYLCSVERGEEANYGYTFGSGTRLTVV.

This chain joins TRBV20-1 and TRBJ2-7; 7 nucleotides agree with TRBD1. Germline V gene data show CDR1 as DFQATT and CDR2 as SNEGSKA (reference sequence). V gave up 3 bases and J gave up 2 bases; unmatched junction bases: 7. The CDR3 has 14 residues. CDR3 coding DNA: TGCAGTGCTAGTATGGGACAGAGCGCCTACGAGCAGTACTTC. Translation gives CSASMGQSAYEQYF.

This chain links TRBV6-5 with TRBJ2-2, with TRBD1 matching 9 bases. Germline V gene lookup returns CDR1 MNHEY and CDR2 SVGAGI. V lost 5 bases and J lost 7; bases outside the gene matches: 8. The CDR3 sequence is 15 residues long. The chain's CDR3 is CASSRPETGGGELFF. CDR3 DNA: TGTGCCAGCAGTCGACCGGAGACAGGGGGCGGGGAGCTGTTTTTT.

The chain employs TRBV6-5 and TRBJ2-1, with D possibly being TRBD2 (6 bases). Germline values: CDR1 MNHEY, CDR2 SVGAGI. The V end lost 6 bases, the J end lost 0 bases, and 6 bases lay between the germline ends. The CDR3 spans 13 residues. The CDR3 bases are TGTGCCAGCAGGGAGGGCTCCTACAATGAGCAGTTCTTC. It codes for CASREGSYNEQFF.

This chain joins TRBV5-6 and TRBJ1-2; D is unclear. The CDR3 sequence is 15 residues long. CDR1 is SGHDT, CDR2 YYEEEE, per germline. Trimming removed 3 bases at V and 8 bases at J, with 20 bases between. The CDR3 sequence: CASSWRRAPAGGYTF. The CDR3 DNA reads as TGTGCCAGCAGCTGGCGCCGGGCCCCTGCGGGGGGCTACACCTTC. The full variable domain, its missing parts supplied by reference TRBV5-6 and TRBJ1-2, is DAGVTQSPTHLIKTRGQQVTLRCSPKSGHDTVSWYQQALGQGPQFIFQYYEEEERQRGNFPDRFSGHQFPNYSSELNVNALLLGDSALYLCASSWRRAPAGGYTFGSGTRLTVV.

The chain couples TRBV5-1 to TRBJ2-1; 11 bases fit TRBD2. The germline V gene encodes CDR1 SGHRS and CDR2 YFSETQ. V trimming: 6 bases; J trimming: 9 bases; junction bases outside the gene matches: 2. This CDR3 is built from 12 residues. The chain's CDR3 is CASTSGGLEQFF. In DNA, the CDR3 is TGCGCCAGCACTAGCGGGGGGCTTGAGCAGTTCTTC.

The CDR3 reads CASSYPPERDTDTQYF. For the CDR3, the DNA is TGTGCCAGCAGTTACCCCCCGGAGCGGGACACAGATACGCAGTATTTT. The gene calls are TRBV6-8 and TRBJ2-3; TRBD2 aligns across 7 bases. CDR1 MNHGY and CDR2 SAAAGT come from the germline V gene. The V gene end was trimmed by 2 bases and the J gene end by 2 bases; junction bases not matched to a gene: 7. The CDR3 extends over 16 amino acids.

The CDR3 here is CAIGRTGDLGGYTF. The CDR3 nucleotides read TGTGCCATCGGAAGGACAGGGGATCTGGGTGGCTACACCTTC. This chain joins TRBV10-3 and TRBJ1-2; 9 bases are shared with TRBD1. CDR1 and CDR2 (germline): ENHRY, SYGVKD. This CDR3 region has 14 residues. The trim removed 8 bases at V and 7 bases at J, leaving 11 bases unmatched.

The V call is TRBV6-5, the J call TRBJ1-5, with D possibly TRBD1 on 5 matching bases. Trimming removed 6 bases from V and 0 bases from J, with 6 bases in between. CDR3 length: 13 amino acids. CDR1 is MNHEY and CDR2 is SVGAGI in the germline V gene. The CDR3 region is CASRDSSNQPQHF. DNA for the CDR3: TGTGCCAGCAGAGACAGTAGCAATCAGCCCCAGCATTTT.

V and J are TRBV25-1 and TRBJ1-3; 9 positions match TRBD1. Germline assignment: CDR1 MGHDK and CDR2 SYGVNS. Germline trimming cut 8 bases from V and 3 bases from J; bases unmatched to any gene: 5. This CDR3 region has 14 residues. The CDR3 DNA sequence: TGTGCCAGCGCAACAGGGGGCATTGGAAACACCATATATTTT. Protein: CASATGGIGNTIYF.

The CDR3 DNA sequence: TGTGCCAGCAGTGCCGGGACAGGGGGTGTCCACGAGCAGTACTTC. Encoded protein: CASSAGTGGVHEQYF. The chain combines TRBV28 with TRBJ2-7; 11 bases agree with TRBD1. Germline CDR1 and CDR2: MDHEN and SYDVKM. The CDR3 has 15 residues. Germline trimming cut 5 bases from V and 5 bases from J; bases unmatched to any gene: 8.